Shown below are 31 T cell receptor beta chains from a single sample sequenced in a study of T cell responses to AZD1222 COVID-19 vaccine. The assay was immunoSEQ multiplex PCR, and TCRdb's table has in-frame clones only and misses some. The sample yields approximately 170,000 clones, approximately 86% seen once. The sample consisted of peripheral blood, taken 28 days after the second AZD1222 dose. The receptors shown here come from an adult who received the AZD1222 COVID-19 vaccine.

The chain couples TRBV23-1 to TRBJ1-3; D perhaps matches TRBD1 (6 bases). TRBV23-1 qualifies as an ORF whose function is uncertain. The length of the CDR3 is 16 residues. Trimming cost V 2 bases and J 3 bases, with 14 bases left between them. This CDR3 reads CASSQSRGLDGNTIYF. Here the CDR3 DNA reads TGCGCCAGCAGTCAAAGCAGGGGACTGGATGGAAACACCATATATTTT.

This chain joins TRBV7-2 and TRBJ1-2; 9 nucleotides match TRBD1. The CDR3 contains 16 residues. Germline values: CDR1 SGHTA, CDR2 FQGNSA. Trimming removed 5 bases from V and 4 bases from J; junction bases left unmatched: 11. CDR3 region: CASSLVSTGGFYGYTF. In nucleotides, the CDR3 is TGTGCCAGCAGCCTGGTATCGACAGGGGGTTTCTATGGCTACACCTTC.

V usage is TRBV6-2 or TRBV6-3 and J usage is TRBJ2-7; D assignment may be TRBD1 or TRBD2 (5 bases each). The V end was cut by 2 bases, the J end by 9 bases, with 11 bases between. CDR3 size: 12 residues. The germline V gene has CDR1 MNHEY and CDR2 SVGEGT. CDR3 sequence (DNA): TGTGCCAGCAGTTACGGGACCCGGGGGCAGTACTTC. Amino acids: CASSYGTRGQYF.

V and J are TRBV6-2 or TRBV6-3 and TRBJ2-7; D is undetermined. This CDR3 comprises 11 residues. V was pared by 5 bases and J by 12 bases, with 14 bases between. Per germline, CDR1 MNHEY and CDR2 SVGEGT. The CDR3 DNA reads as TGTGCCAGCAGTCCCGGACCCAAGGGGTACTTC. Translated, it gives CASSPGPKGYF.

This clone appeared a single time. The chain is built from TRBV7-2 and TRBJ1-3, with 8 bases aligning to TRBD1. The CDR3 loop spans 16 amino acids. Germline assignment: CDR1 SGHTA and CDR2 FQGNSA. J was trimmed by 0 bases and V by 2 bases; bases with no gene match: 3. The CDR3 sequence is CASSLNRGTSGNTIYF. CDR3 sequence (DNA): TGTGCCAGCAGCTTAAACAGGGGGACCTCTGGAAACACCATATATTTT.

This chain joins TRBV2 and TRBJ2-7, with TRBD2 matching 11 bases. CDR1 is SNHLY and CDR2 is FYNNEI in the germline V gene. CDR3 length: 16 residues. J lost 1 base, V lost 3 bases, and 5 bases had no gene match. DNA of the CDR3: TGTGCCAGCAGTGATTTCCTAGCGGGGGGTTCCTACGAGCAGTACTTC. Protein product: CASSDFLAGGSYEQYF.

The chain joins TRBV7-9 to TRBJ1-5; D unclear. The CDR3 loop spans 18 amino acids. The V gene's germline CDR1 is SEHNR and CDR2 FQNEAQ (reference sequence). The V end was cut by 3 bases, the J end by 0 bases, with 18 bases between. This chain's CDR3 is CASSFNSTRSYSNQPQHF. CDR3 in DNA: TGTGCCAGCAGCTTTAATAGTACCAGGAGCTATAGCAATCAGCCCCAGCATTTT.

The V and J genes are TRBV6-4 and TRBJ1-1, with 7 bases that match TRBD1. Germline trimming cut 6 bases from V and 1 base from J; bases unmatched to any gene: 5. The CDR3 spans 14 residues. Germline V gives CDR1 MRHNA, CDR2 SNTAGT. CDR3 coding DNA: TGTGCCAGCAGACAGGACAGGACGAACACTGAAGCTTTCTTT. It specifies CASRQDRTNTEAFF.

This chain joins TRBV10-3 and TRBJ1-4; 9 bases map to TRBD1. V lost 10 bases and J lost 3; bases outside the gene matches: 3. This CDR3 spans 13 amino acids. Germline-derived CDR1 and CDR2 are ENHRY and SYGVKD. The DNA for the CDR3 is TGTGCCACACAGGGGGCGCCTAATGAAAAACTGTTTTTT. Translating it yields CATQGAPNEKLFF.

This chain connects TRBV3-1 (or the pseudogene TRBV3-2) to TRBJ1-5; TRBD1 might be the D (5 bases). The CDR3 contains 17 residues. Looked up from germline, CDR1 is LGHDT and CDR2 is YNNKEL (reference sequence). V gave up 0 bases and J gave up 2 bases, with 14 bases separating them. CDR3 sequence (DNA): TGTGCCAGCAGCCAAGAGTTCCGGGACGACGGCAATCAGCCCCAGCATTTT. It is translated as CASSQEFRDDGNQPQHF.

This rearrangement joins TRBV29-1 to TRBJ2-1; the match to TRBD2 covers 13 bases. Trimming removed 4 bases from V and 7 bases from J; junction bases left unmatched: 4. Germline V gives CDR1 SQVTM, CDR2 ANQGSEA. The length of the CDR3 is 14 residues. The CDR3 region has the DNA TGCAGCGTTGTCCCGACTAGCGGGGGGAATGAGCAGTTCTTC. It is translated as CSVVPTSGGNEQFF.

The genes are TRBV7-2 and TRBJ1-1; D call uncertain. Trimming stripped 1 base from V and 5 bases from J, with 14 bases between. The germline V gene has CDR1 SGHTA and CDR2 FQGNSA. The CDR3 has 15 residues. The DNA for the CDR3 is TGTGCCAGCAGCTTAGTGAAGGGCCTGAGGACTGAAGCTTTCTTT. Protein: CASSLVKGLRTEAFF.

The chain links TRBV5-1 to TRBJ1-1, with a tentative D call TRBD1 (6 bases). The CDR3 is 15 residues long. V lost 4 bases and J lost 4, with 17 bases in between. CDR1 is SGHRS and CDR2 is YFSETQ in the germline V gene. The CDR3 nucleotides read TGCGCCAGCAGCAGGGAGTCCGGAGGGGGCACTGAAGCTTTCTTT. The encoded protein is CASSRESGGGTEAFF.

The gene calls are TRBV5-4 and TRBJ1-6; TRBD1 matches at 11 bases. The CDR3 is made up of 16 amino acids. Per germline, CDR1 SGHNT and CDR2 YYREEE (reference sequence). J lost 7 bases, V lost 4 bases, and 7 bases had no gene match. CDR3 in DNA: TGTGCCAGCAGCGTGGGGACAGGGGGTGAAAATTCACCCCTCCACTTT. Its protein product is CASSVGTGGENSPLHF.

This chain joins TRBV5-4 and TRBJ2-5; weak D call: TRBD1 (6 bases). V was cut by 4 bases and J by 0 bases, with 10 bases left in between. The CDR3 is 14 amino acids. The V gene's germline CDR1 is SGHNT and CDR2 YYREEE (reference sequence). CDR3 sequence: CASSQTGYQETQYF. The CDR3 nucleotides are TGTGCCAGCAGCCAAACAGGGTACCAAGAGACCCAGTACTTC.

The genes are TRBV19 and TRBJ1-4; the D gene is possibly TRBD1 (5 bases). This CDR3 is 14 amino acids long. CDR1 LNHDA and CDR2 SQIVND come from the germline V gene (reference sequence). V shed 2 bases and J shed 8 bases, with 12 bases lying between them. CDR3 in DNA: TGTGCCAGTAGTATAAGGGACGGGCAGGAAAAACTGTTTTTT. Protein sequence: CASSIRDGQEKLFF.

This clone was seen a single time. The chain joins TRBV24-1 to TRBJ1-4; D gene ambiguous. The germline V and J ends were trimmed by 3 bases and 8 bases, with 15 bases remaining between them. Germline V lookup: CDR1 KGHDR, CDR2 SFDVKD. The CDR3 length is 15 residues. CDR3 amino acids: CATSDSGKSDEKLFF. DNA for the CDR3: TGTGCCACCAGTGATAGCGGTAAATCGGACGAAAAACTGTTTTTT.

This clone was observed a single time. V gene TRBV6-6 combines with J gene TRBJ2-5; 13 nucleotides agree with TRBD2. The CDR3 has 15 amino acids. CDR1 MNHNY and CDR2 SVGAGI come from the germline V gene (reference sequence). V was clipped by 2 bases and J by 3 bases; unmatched bases: 0. The DNA for the CDR3 is TGTGCCAGCAGTTACGGGACTAGCGGGGAAGAGACCCAGTACTTC. Protein product: CASSYGTSGEETQYF.

V gene TRBV27 combines with J gene TRBJ1-2; D possibly corresponds to TRBD1 (5 bases). The germline V and J ends were trimmed by 6 bases and 4 bases, with 18 bases remaining between them. The CDR3 length is 15 residues. The germline gives CDR1 MNHEY, CDR2 SMNVEV (reference sequence). The CDR3 reads CASRFLSGATYGYTF. The CDR3 DNA reads TGTGCCAGCAGATTCCTCAGTGGGGCCACCTATGGCTACACCTTC.

This chain joins TRBV30 and TRBJ1-1; D remains ambiguous. The CDR3 sequence is 13 residues long. The ends were cut back, 0 bases at V and 2 bases at J, with 7 bases in the middle. CDR1 is GTSNPN, CDR2 SVGIG, per germline (reference sequence). DNA of the CDR3: TGTGCCTGGAGTGTAACGCCCAACACTGAAGCTTTCTTT. Amino acid sequence: CAWSVTPNTEAFF. Variable domain in full (rest from reference TRBV30 and TRBJ1-1): SQTIHQWPATLVQPVGSPLSLECTVEGTSNPNLYWYRQAAGRGLQLLFYSVGIGQISSEVPQNLSASRPQDRQFILSSKKLLLSDSGFYLCAWSVTPNTEAFFGQGTRLTVV.

This clone was seen only a few times. The J gene is TRBJ1-1, the V gene TRBV6-5; 9 nucleotides line up with TRBD1. CDR1 is MNHEY and CDR2 is SVGAGI in the germline V gene. Trimming removed 4 bases from V and 5 bases from J; junction bases left unmatched: 8. The CDR3 runs 15 residues. The CDR3 sequence: CASSSTTGGKTEAFF. The DNA of the CDR3 is TGTGCCAGCAGTTCCACGACAGGGGGGAAGACTGAAGCTTTCTTT.

The chain is built from TRBV21-1 and TRBJ2-3. TRBV21-1 corresponds to a pseudogene. The CDR3 has 19 amino acids. The CDR3 reads CASSAIGRRTPPSTDTQYF. The CDR3, as DNA: TGTGCCAGCAGCGCAATAGGTCGGCGTACGCCGCCAAGCACAGATACGCAGTATTTT.

DNA for the CDR3: TGTGCCAGCTCCATGGACAGCGGACCTTACGAGCAGTACTTC. This encodes CASSMDSGPYEQYF. The chain uses TRBV18 and TRBJ2-7, with a weak D call TRBD1 (6 bases). The germline V and J ends were trimmed by 6 bases and 4 bases, with 16 bases remaining between them. The germline V gene encodes CDR1 KGHSH and CDR2 LQKENI. This CDR3 has 14 amino acids. The full variable domain, its missing parts supplied by reference TRBV18 and TRBJ2-7, is NAGVMQNPRHLVRRRGQEARLRCSPMKGHSHVYWYRQLPEEGLKFMVYLQKENIIDESGMPKERFSAEFPKEGPSILRIQQVVRGDSAAYFCASSMDSGPYEQYFGPGTRLTVT.

The V call is TRBV7-2, the J call TRBJ1-1; tentative D call: TRBD1 (5 bases). Trimming removed 7 bases from V and 4 bases from J, with 16 bases in between. Germline assignment: CDR1 SGHTA and CDR2 FQGNSA. The CDR3 consists of 14 residues. The CDR3 region is CASIWGVGATEAFF. CDR3 bases: TGTGCCAGCATCTGGGGAGTCGGGGCCACTGAAGCTTTCTTT.

The V call is TRBV25-1, the J call TRBJ2-7; D call uncertain. Trimming removed 6 bases from V and 3 bases from J, with 15 bases in between. The CDR3 is 14 amino acids. Germline CDR1 reads MGHDK; CDR2 reads SYGVNS. The DNA of the CDR3 is TGTGCCAGCAGCCCCACCCCCAGTCTCTACGAGCAGTACTTC. Its translation is CASSPTPSLYEQYF.

This clone was seen only once. The chain has TRBV28 and TRBJ2-1; a weak D match, TRBD1 (6 bases). The V gene's germline CDR1 is MDHEN and CDR2 SYDVKM. The CDR3 loop spans 11 amino acids. Trimming shortened V by 8 bases and J by 12 bases, and 14 bases separated the two germline ends. Here the CDR3 DNA reads TGTGCCAGCGGGGGCCTTCGGGGGCAGTTCTTC. Encoded protein: CASGGLRGQFF.

The V gene is TRBV7-9, the J gene TRBJ1-5; 7 bases are a match to TRBD1. Trimming took 4 bases from V and 0 from J; bases not matched to a gene: 3. Germline CDR1 is SEHNR and CDR2 is FQNEAQ (reference sequence). The CDR3 sequence is 15 residues long. This CDR3 is CASSSTGHSNQPQHF. CDR3 nucleotides: TGTGCCAGCAGCTCGACAGGGCATAGCAATCAGCCCCAGCATTTT.

The chain uses TRBV11-2 and TRBJ1-1; D is unclear. The length of the CDR3 is 17 residues. V lost 5 bases, J lost 0 bases, and 19 bases lay in between. Germline lookup yields CDR1 SGHAT and CDR2 FQNNGV. The CDR3 DNA reads TGTGCCAGCAGCCCTTCCCCGGGTGCCTTTATGAACACTGAAGCTTTCTTT. It specifies CASSPSPGAFMNTEAFF. The full variable domain, completed using reference TRBV11-2 and TRBJ1-1, is EAGVAQSPRYKIIEKRQSVAFWCNPISGHATLYWYQQILGQGPKLLIQFQNNGVVDDSQLPKDRFSAERLKGVDSTLKIQPAKLEDSAVYLCASSPSPGAFMNTEAFFGQGTRLTVV.

The chain has TRBV10-2 and TRBJ2-7; TRBD1 might be the D (6 bases). Looked up from germline, CDR1 is WSHSY and CDR2 is SAAADI. Between the trimmed V and J ends, which lost 6 bases and 4 bases, there was a span of 13 bases. The CDR3 runs 13 residues. CDR3 DNA: TGCGCCAGCAGATCAGGGGTTGGTTACGAGCAGTACTTC. The encoded protein is CASRSGVGYEQYF.

This clone was counted between two and nine times. V usage is TRBV7-2 and J usage is TRBJ1-1; 7 bases line up with TRBD1. V lost 4 bases to trimming and J lost 10 bases; unmatched junction nucleotides: 6. Germline assignment: CDR1 SGHTA and CDR2 FQGNSA. The CDR3 runs to 12 residues. The CDR3 DNA follows: TGTGCCAGCAGCTACAGACAGGGCGTAGCTTTCTTT. Residues: CASSYRQGVAFF.

This clone was picked up one time. V and J are TRBV6-5 and TRBJ1-2, with a tentative D call TRBD1 (5 bases). Germline V gene sequence: CDR1 MNHEY, CDR2 SVGAGI. The ends were cut back, 6 bases at V and 3 bases at J, with 14 bases in the middle. The CDR3 is 14 residues long. CDR3 in amino acids: CASSSSLGDYGYTF. The CDR3 DNA reads as TGTGCCAGCAGCTCCAGCCTGGGGGACTATGGCTACACCTTC.